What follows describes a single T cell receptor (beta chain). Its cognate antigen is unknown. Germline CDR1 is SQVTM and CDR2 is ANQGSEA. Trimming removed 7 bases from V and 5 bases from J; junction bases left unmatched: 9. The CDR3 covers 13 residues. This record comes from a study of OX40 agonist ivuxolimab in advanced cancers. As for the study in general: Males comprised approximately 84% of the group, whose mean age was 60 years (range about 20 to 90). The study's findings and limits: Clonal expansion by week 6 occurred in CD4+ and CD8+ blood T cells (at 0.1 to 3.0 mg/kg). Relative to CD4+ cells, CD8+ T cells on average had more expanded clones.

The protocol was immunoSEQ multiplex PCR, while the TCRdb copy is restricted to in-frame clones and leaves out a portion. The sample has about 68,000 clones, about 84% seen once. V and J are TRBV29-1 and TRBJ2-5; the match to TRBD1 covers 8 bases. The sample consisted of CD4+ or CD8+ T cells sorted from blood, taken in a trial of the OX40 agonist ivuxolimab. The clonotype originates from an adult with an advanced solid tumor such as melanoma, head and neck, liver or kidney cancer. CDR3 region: CSASTGAAETQYF. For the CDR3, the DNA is TGCAGCGCATCGACAGGGGCTGCCGAGACCCAGTACTTC.